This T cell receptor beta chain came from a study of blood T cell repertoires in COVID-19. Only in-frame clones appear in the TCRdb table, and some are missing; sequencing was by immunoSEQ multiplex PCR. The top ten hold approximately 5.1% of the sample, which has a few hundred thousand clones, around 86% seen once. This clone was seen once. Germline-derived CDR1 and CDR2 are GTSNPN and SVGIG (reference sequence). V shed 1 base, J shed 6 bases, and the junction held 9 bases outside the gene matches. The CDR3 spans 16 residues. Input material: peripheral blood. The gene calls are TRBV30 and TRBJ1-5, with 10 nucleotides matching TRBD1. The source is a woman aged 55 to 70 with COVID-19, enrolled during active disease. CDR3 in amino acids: CAWSAGGQGFSQPQHF. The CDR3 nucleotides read TGTGCCTGGAGTGCCGGGGGACAGGGGTTTAGTCAGCCCCAGCATTTT.